These 23 T cell receptor beta chains were all obtained from the same sample, sequenced in a study of control samples from healthy donors and cancer patients. The protocol was immunoSEQ multiplex PCR, while the TCRdb copy is restricted to in-frame clones and leaves out a portion. The top ten clones hold 3.4% of a sample with over 100,000 clones, roughly 88% of them seen once. What was sequenced was blood. Receptor source: a man in his forties in good health.

The CDR3 DNA follows: TGTGCCAGCAGGGGATTTGGAGGTAGCTACACCTTC. Translating gives CASRGFGGSYTF. The V call is TRBV2, the J call TRBJ1-2; D is unclear. With 6 bases removed from V and 9 bases from J, the gap between germline ends came to 14 bases. CDR1 SNHLY and CDR2 FYNNEI come from the germline V gene. The CDR3 consists of 12 residues.

The chain joins TRBV7-9 to TRBJ1-2, with 9 bases identical to TRBD1. Germline assignment: CDR1 SEHNR and CDR2 FQNEAQ (reference sequence). The CDR3 runs 14 residues. Losses at the gene ends were 6 bases for V and 5 bases for J; bases not matched to a gene: 7. DNA of the CDR3: TGTGCCAGCAGGGGGACCGGGACAGGGTATGGCTACACCTTC. It specifies CASRGTGTGYGYTF.

This clone was counted between two and nine times. The chain recombines TRBV30 with TRBJ1-3; D is ambiguous. The CDR3 runs to 13 residues. Germline V CDR1 and CDR2: GTSNPN, SVGIG (reference sequence). V was shortened by 8 bases and J by 4 bases, with 15 bases between the two germline ends. The CDR3 coding sequence is TGTGCCGGGGTGTGGAGGTCCGGAAACACCATATATTTT. Translating it yields CAGVWRSGNTIYF. The full variable domain, rest sourced from reference TRBV30 and TRBJ1-3, is SQTIHQWPATLVQPVGSPLSLECTVEGTSNPNLYWYRQAAGRGLQLLFYSVGIGQISSEVPQNLSASRPQDRQFILSSKKLLLSDSGFYLCAGVWRSGNTIYFGEGSWLTVV.

This rearrangement joins TRBV6-2 or TRBV6-3 to TRBJ1-1; the D gene is possibly TRBD1 (6 bases). Trimming removed 2 bases from V and 4 bases from J, with 14 bases in between. This CDR3 contains 15 residues. CDR1 MNHEY and CDR2 SVGEGT come from the germline V gene. For the CDR3, the DNA is TGTGCCAGCAGTTACGGGGGCGGTTATCTCACTGAAGCTTTCTTT. Amino acid sequence: CASSYGGGYLTEAFF.

The chain recombines TRBV6-4 with TRBJ1-3; 7 bases are a match to TRBD1. Germline trimming cut 1 base from V and 3 bases from J; bases unmatched to any gene: 0. Per the germline V gene, CDR1 is MRHNA and CDR2 is SNTAGT. CDR3 length equals 14 residues. The CDR3 protein is CASSDWDSGNTIYF. DNA of the CDR3: TGTGCCAGCAGTGACTGGGACAGTGGAAACACCATATATTTT.

The chain has TRBV2 and TRBJ1-4; D remains ambiguous. Per the germline V gene, CDR1 is SNHLY and CDR2 is FYNNEI. The V gene lost 2 bases and the J gene lost 8 bases, with 9 bases spanning the gap. This CDR3 has 13 residues. The CDR3 here is CASSEPYAEKLFF. For the CDR3, the DNA is TGTGCCAGCAGTGAACCCTACGCGGAAAAACTGTTTTTT.

CDR3 in amino acids: CASSLRQGESAEQYF. CDR3 bases: TGTGCCAGCAGCTTACGACAGGGAGAATCGGCCGAGCAGTACTTC. The chain is built from TRBV5-4 and TRBJ2-7; TRBD1 matches at 7 bases. The CDR3 runs 15 residues. Germline V gene lookup returns CDR1 SGHNT and CDR2 YYREEE (reference sequence). After removal of 2 bases from V and 6 bases from J, the junction contained 11 bases not matched to a gene.

The chain links TRBV7-2 to TRBJ1-1; D is undetermined. This CDR3 has 16 amino acids. Deletions cut 7 bases from V and 1 base from J, with 19 bases between. Germline CDR1 SGHTA, CDR2 FQGNSA. The CDR3 DNA follows: TGTGCCAGCAAATCCGCCGGGCCCCTATCGAACACTGAAGCTTTCTTT. It encodes CASKSAGPLSNTEAFF.

The chain employs TRBV2 and TRBJ2-7; TRBD2 aligns across 8 bases. CDR3 length equals 15 residues. V lost 6 bases, J lost 1 base, and 8 bases stayed unmatched. Germline-derived CDR1 and CDR2 are SNHLY and FYNNEI. The CDR3 is CASSPSGGPSYEQYF. As DNA, the CDR3 is TGTGCCAGCAGCCCAAGCGGGGGCCCTTCCTACGAGCAGTACTTC. Full variable domain (outside the CDR3, taken from reference TRBV2 and TRBJ2-7): EPEVTQTPSHQVTQMGQEVILRCVPISNHLYFYWYRQILGQKVEFLVSFYNNEISEKSEIFDDQFSVERPDGSNFTLKIRSTKLEDSAMYFCASSPSGGPSYEQYFGPGTRLTVT.

This clone has only a few counts. Here the CDR3 reads CASSRDDGSYEQYF. In DNA form, the CDR3 reads TGCGCCAGCAGCCGAGACGACGGATCCTACGAGCAGTACTTC. The chain uses TRBV4-3 and TRBJ2-7; the D is unclear. CDR1 and CDR2 from the germline V gene are LGHNA and YSLEER. V was clipped by 4 bases and J by 1 base, with 11 bases between them. This CDR3 has 14 amino acids.

The chain is built from TRBV24-1 and TRBJ1-2; D unresolved. Germline-derived CDR1 and CDR2 are KGHDR and SFDVKD. V was pared by 5 bases and J by 5 bases, with 8 bases between. This CDR3 spans 12 amino acids. The CDR3 loop is CATSASSYGYTF. CDR3 nucleotides: TGTGCCACCAGTGCCTCTAGTTATGGCTACACCTTC.

V gene TRBV6-5 combines with J gene TRBJ1-5, with 9 bases fitting TRBD1. CDR1 is MNHEY and CDR2 is SVGAGI in the germline V gene. V dropped 6 bases and J dropped 3; count of bases not matched to a gene: 6. The CDR3 runs to 15 residues. CDR3 in DNA: TGTGCCAGCAGAATGGGGACAGGGTTCAATCAGCCCCAGCATTTT. Its translation is CASRMGTGFNQPQHF.

The V and J genes are TRBV5-6 and TRBJ1-3; no reliable D call. CDR1 is SGHDT, CDR2 YYEEEE, per germline. V lost 0 bases and J lost 2, with 9 bases in between. The CDR3 totals 15 residues. This CDR3 is CASSLGSAPGNTIYF. The CDR3 DNA reads TGTGCCAGCAGCTTGGGTTCTGCTCCTGGAAACACCATATATTTT.

The rearrangement links TRBV4-1 to TRBJ2-1, with D perhaps being TRBD1 or TRBD2 (7 bases each). This CDR3 has 16 residues. Germline V lookup: CDR1 MGHRA, CDR2 YSYEKL. Deletions cut 3 bases from V and 1 base from J, with 13 bases between. As DNA, the CDR3 is TGCGCCAGCAGCCACCAGGGGGGGGGATCCTACAATGAGCAGTTCTTC. It is translated as CASSHQGGGSYNEQFF.

This chain joins TRBV5-4 and TRBJ2-3, with 8 bases matching TRBD2. CDR1 SGHNT and CDR2 YYREEE come from the germline V gene (reference sequence). The V gene end was trimmed by 2 bases and the J gene end by 2 bases; junction bases not matched to a gene: 4. The length of the CDR3 is 15 residues. In DNA, the CDR3 is TGTGCCAGCAGCTTCGACGGGGGGGACACAGATACGCAGTATTTT. It specifies CASSFDGGDTDTQYF.

The V gene is TRBV7-2, the J gene TRBJ1-3, with TRBD1 matching over 7 bases. The junction had 3 bases not matched to a gene; V was cut back by 1 base and J by 0 bases. Germline lookup yields CDR1 SGHTA and CDR2 FQGNSA. The CDR3 sequence is 16 residues long. The CDR3 bases are TGTGCCAGCAGCTTAGGAGGGGGCCGCTCTGGAAACACCATATATTTT. Its protein product is CASSLGGGRSGNTIYF.

The chain couples TRBV19 to TRBJ2-3, with TRBD2 matching over 12 bases. Germline-derived CDR1 and CDR2 are LNHDA and SQIVND (reference sequence). Trimming took 2 bases from V and 1 from J; bases not matched to a gene: 4. This CDR3 comprises 17 residues. The CDR3 DNA follows: TGTGCCAGTAGTATAATTGCTAGCGGGGGGGGCACAGATACGCAGTATTTT. It specifies CASSIIASGGGTDTQYF. The full variable domain, rest sourced from reference TRBV19 and TRBJ2-3, is DGGITQSPKYLFRKEGQNVTLSCEQNLNHDAMYWYRQDPGQGLRLIYYSQIVNDFQKGDIAEGYSVSREKKESFPLTVTSAQKNPTAFYLCASSIIASGGGTDTQYFGPGTRLTVL.

The chain links TRBV29-1 to TRBJ2-3; 7 bases line up with TRBD1. In germline, CDR1 is SQVTM, CDR2 ANQGSEA. The CDR3 spans 21 residues. The V and J ends lost 8 bases and 7 bases, in that order; junction bases with no gene match: 36. The CDR3 is CSSNPPGQYKPLGSGLNTQYF. The CDR3 DNA follows: TGCAGCTCGAACCCCCCGGGACAGTATAAACCTTTGGGGAGTGGTTTAAATACGCAGTATTTT.

This clone was counted only a few times. J is TRBJ2-1 and V is TRBV5-8; 8 bases align to TRBD1. V gave up 0 bases and J gave up 9 bases; unmatched junction bases: 14. This CDR3 is built from 17 residues. Germline V CDR1 and CDR2: SGHTS, YDEGEE. The CDR3 sequence: CASSLADRGGHIGEQFF. CDR3 nucleotides: TGTGCCAGCAGCTTGGCCGACAGGGGTGGCCACATCGGTGAGCAGTTCTTC.

This sequence joins TRBV7-8 and TRBJ2-7, with no clear D. The CDR3 is 15 amino acids. Germline V gene lookup returns CDR1 SGHVS and CDR2 FQNEAQ. The germline V and J ends were trimmed by 4 bases and 3 bases, with 16 bases remaining between them. Here the CDR3 DNA reads TGTGCCAGCAGCTCCCCGGGTTCTCACTACTACGAGCAGTACTTC. Protein product: CASSSPGSHYYEQYF.

The chain uses TRBV27 and TRBJ2-3; 10 bases are a match to TRBD2. CDR3 length: 16 amino acids. The V and J ends lost 7 bases and 6 bases, in that order; junction bases with no gene match: 13. From germline, CDR1 is MNHEY and CDR2 SMNVEV (reference sequence). CDR3 residues: CASTELAGAVRDTQYF. DNA of the CDR3: TGTGCCAGCACCGAGCTAGCGGGGGCCGTGCGGGATACGCAGTATTTT.

The rearrangement links TRBV5-8 to TRBJ1-5; 10 bases match TRBD1. The V and J ends lost 2 bases and 6 bases, in that order; junction bases with no gene match: 8. CDR1 SGHTS and CDR2 YDEGEE come from the germline V gene. The CDR3 runs 16 residues. The CDR3 spells CASSFRDRGISQPQHF. The DNA for the CDR3 is TGTGCCAGCAGCTTCCGGGACAGGGGAATAAGTCAGCCCCAGCATTTT.

The chain has TRBV29-1 and TRBJ2-5, with 15 positions matching TRBD2. Trimming cost V 8 bases and J 2 bases; bases outside gene matches: 3. The length of the CDR3 is 14 residues. Per the germline V gene, CDR1 is SQVTM and CDR2 is ANQGSEA. In nucleotides, the CDR3 is TGCAGCTCCGGGACTAGCGGGGGGCAAGAGACCCAGTACTTC. This codes for CSSGTSGGQETQYF. Full variable domain (missing parts from reference TRBV29-1 and TRBJ2-5): SAVISQKPSRDICQRGTSLTIQCQVDSQVTMMFWYRQQPGQSLTLIATANQGSEATYESGFVIDKFPISRPNLTFSTLTVSNMSPEDSSIYLCSSGTSGGQETQYFGPGTRLLVL.